These 16 T cell receptor beta chains came from one sample sequenced in a study of tumor and adjacent non-tumor tissue in lung cancer. No cell sorting was done before RNA was extracted from the tissue. This non-tumor lung sample came from over 3 cm beyond the tumor edge. TCRbeta libraries were built with three rounds of nested PCR, modified from ARM-PCR. TCRdb re-called the multiplex PCR reads with MiXCR, one entry per CDR3 protein. This table has under 85,000 distinct CDR3 sequences, 76% appearing once. The source material was distant non-tumor lung tissue. These receptors were taken from a man aged 65 to 85 with non-small cell lung cancer.

About this clonotype: Relative to the germline gene, one junction end is altered; a read error may explain this. The V gene is TRBV5-4, the J gene TRBJ2-5; possibly TRBD2 for D (6 bases). Per the germline V gene, CDR1 is SGHNT and CDR2 is YYREEE (reference sequence). CDR3 length: 14 residues. The CDR3 protein is CTSSLRRGQETQYF. Here the CDR3 DNA reads TGTACCAGCAGCTTGAGGCGGGGTCAAGAGACTCAGTACTTC.

On this clonotype itself: One junction end disagrees with the germline gene, perhaps due to a read error. The genes are TRBV5-4 and TRBJ2-5; D is possibly TRBD2 (5 bases). Germline loops: CDR1 SGHNT, CDR2 YYREEE (reference sequence). The CDR3 has 15 residues. The CDR3 DNA sequence: TGTGCCAGCAGCTTGGTTAGGACTCCTGGGGAGACCCTGTACTTC. It is translated as CASSLVRTPGETLYF.

The genes are TRBV4-1 and TRBJ2-2; D ambiguous. V lost 2 bases and J 8 bases, leaving 27 bases between the germline ends. CDR3 length equals 19 residues. Germline CDR1 reads MGHRA; CDR2 reads YSYEKL. Written as DNA, the CDR3 is TGCGCCAGCAGCCAAATTTCATTTTGGGCGGAATCAGTCACTGGGGAGCTGTTTTTT. Translating it yields CASSQISFWAESVTGELFF.

About this clonotype: This CDR3 fails to terminate in the conserved phenylalanine or tryptophan, so it likely reflects a read error. The chain employs TRBV29-1 and TRBJ2-5; no clear D. The CDR3 covers 13 residues. Germline lookup yields CDR1 SQVTM and CDR2 ANQGSEA. Between the trimmed V and J ends, which lost 6 bases and 5 bases, there was a span of 16 bases. The CDR3 DNA reads TGCAGCGTGACCGACGGGTTCCAGGAGACCCAGTACCTC. Residues: CSVTDGFQETQYL.

As concerns this clonotype: A much larger clone lies a single base off, so this may be a read error. The chain uses TRBV28 and TRBJ2-5; D is unclear. The J call may be wrong; the DNA end is better matched by TRBJ2-1. Germline lookup yields CDR1 MDHEN and CDR2 SYDVKM. The CDR3 has 11 amino acids. This chain's CDR3 is CASSEPYEQFF. The CDR3 DNA follows: TGTGCCAGCAGTGAACCCTACGAGCAGTTCTTC.

To note about this clonotype: One end of the junction varies from germline; a read error may be responsible. This chain uses TRBV4-3 with TRBJ1-1; possible D gene TRBD1, 6 bases. CDR1 and CDR2 (germline): LGHNA, YSLEER. This CDR3 has 14 residues. CDR3 in DNA: TGTGCCAGCAGCTTGGGACAAATGAACACTGAAGCATTCTTT. It specifies CASSLGQMNTEAFF.

The chain has TRBV5-6 and TRBJ2-1, with D tentatively TRBD2 (5 bases). The CDR3 contains 16 residues. The V gene's germline CDR1 is SGHDT and CDR2 YYEEEE. V shed 1 base and J shed 10 bases, with 21 bases lying between them. The CDR3 sequence: CASSLFLQRLELEQFF. The CDR3 region has the DNA TGTGCCAGCAGCTTGTTTTTGCAGCGGCTCGAGCTGGAGCAGTTCTTC. The full variable domain, its missing parts supplied by reference TRBV5-6 and TRBJ2-1, is DAGVTQSPTHLIKTRGQQVTLRCSPKSGHDTVSWYQQALGQGPQFIFQYYEEEERQRGNFPDRFSGHQFPNYSSELNVNALLLGDSALYLCASSLFLQRLELEQFFGPGTRLTVL.

This clonotype was recorded a few times. The chain joins TRBV25-1 to TRBJ2-7, with a possible D match to TRBD2 (6 bases). Trimming shortened V by 3 bases and J by 3 bases, and 15 bases separated the two germline ends. The CDR3 contains 15 residues. Germline V lookup: CDR1 MGHDK, CDR2 SYGVNS. The CDR3 sequence is CASSDSLAEDYEQYF. In DNA, the CDR3 is TGTGCCAGCAGTGATTCCTTAGCGGAGGACTACGAGCAGTACTTC.

As for this clonotype: At one boundary the junction diverges from the germline segment, which might be a read error. This chain links TRBV5-4 with TRBJ2-7, with D possibly matching TRBD1 (6 bases). The germline gives CDR1 SGHNT, CDR2 YYREEE (reference sequence). The CDR3 sequence is 14 residues long. CDR3 amino acids: CARSYGTRGYEQYF. DNA of the CDR3: TGTGCCAGGAGCTACGGGACAAGGGGCTACGAGCAGTACTTC.

To note about this clonotype: Likely a read error: the CDR3 ends without its conserved phenylalanine or tryptophan. The V call is TRBV6-1, the J call TRBJ1-2; 7 bases agree with TRBD1. Germline-derived CDR1 and CDR2 are MNHNS and SASEGT. The CDR3 is 13 residues long. The CDR3 region has the DNA TGTGCCAGTAGTGGAGCGACAGGGAATGGCTACACCATC. It encodes CASSGATGNGYTI.

The chain combines TRBV7-9 with TRBJ2-5; perhaps TRBD1 as D (6 bases). CDR1 is SEHNR, CDR2 FQNEAQ, per germline (reference sequence). V gave up 0 bases and J gave up 5 bases, with 13 bases separating them. This CDR3 is built from 15 residues. Here the CDR3 reads CASSLAWIQGETQYF. The CDR3 DNA sequence: TGTGCCAGCAGCTTAGCATGGATACAGGGCGAGACCCAGTACTTC.

Details on this clonotype: The junction departs from the called germline gene at one end, perhaps through a read error. CDR3 sequence reads: CNAQTASGAYEQYF. CDR3 bases: TGCAATGCTCAGACGGCTAGCGGGGCATATGAGCAGTACTTC. This sequence joins TRBV20-1 and TRBJ2-7; 9 bases fit TRBD2. The CDR3 sequence is 14 residues long. The germline V gene encodes CDR1 DFQATT and CDR2 SNEGSKA (reference sequence).

In its sample, this clonotype was seen many times. The chain employs TRBV4-3 and TRBJ2-3; 9 bases map to TRBD2. The CDR3 runs 15 residues. The V gene end was trimmed by 3 bases and the J gene end by 3 bases; junction bases not matched to a gene: 4. Germline CDR1 reads LGHNA; CDR2 reads YSLEER. This CDR3 is CASSHLAGETDTQYF. The CDR3, as DNA: TGCGCCAGCAGCCACTTAGCGGGAGAGACAGATACGCAGTATTTT.

As concerns this clonotype: A read error may produce the germline difference seen at one junction end. V and J are TRBV11-1 and TRBJ2-7, with D possibly being TRBD1 (5 bases). The germline CDR1 and CDR2 sequences are SGHAT and FQDESV (reference sequence). The length of the CDR3 is 14 residues. The CDR3 here is CASSIRVADYEHYF. CDR3 coding DNA: TGTGCCAGCAGCATCAGGGTTGCAGATTATGAGCATTACTTC. The full variable domain, with the rest looked up from reference TRBV11-1 and TRBJ2-7, is EAEVAQSPRYKITEKSQAVAFWCDPISGHATLYWYRQILGQGPELLVQFQDESVVDDSQLPKDRFSAERLKGVDSTLKIQPAELGDSAMYLCASSIRVADYEHYFGPGTRLTVT.

As concerns this clonotype: One end of the junction fails to match germline, which may point to a read error. The gene calls are TRBV5-6 and TRBJ1-1; TRBD1 matches 7 bases. The CDR3 consists of 17 residues. Germline V gene sequence: CDR1 SGHDT, CDR2 YYEEEE. CDR3 nucleotides: TGTGACAGCAGCTCGGAGATACGACAGGGCTGGAAAAATGAAGCTTTCTTT. This translates into CDSSSEIRQGWKNEAFF.

In its sample, this clonotype was seen a few times. A much larger clone lies one base from this, so it may be a read error. The V gene is TRBV4-1, the J gene TRBJ1-1; D is perhaps TRBD1 (6 bases). Germline V CDR1 and CDR2: MGHRA, YSYEKL. CDR3 length equals 16 residues. Trimming removed 1 base at V and 12 bases at J, with 24 bases between. The CDR3 sequence is CASSQAPGGAGSWTFF. The CDR3 region has the DNA TGCGCCAGCAGCCAAGCTCCCGGGGGCGCCGGTAGTTGGACTTTCTTT.